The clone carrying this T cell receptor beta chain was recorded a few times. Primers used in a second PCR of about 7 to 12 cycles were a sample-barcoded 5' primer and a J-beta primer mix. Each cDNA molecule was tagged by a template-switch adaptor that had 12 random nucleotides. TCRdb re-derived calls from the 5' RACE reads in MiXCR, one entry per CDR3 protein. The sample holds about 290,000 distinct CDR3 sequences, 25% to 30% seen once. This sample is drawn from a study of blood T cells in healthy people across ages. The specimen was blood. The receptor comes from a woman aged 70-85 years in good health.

The chain's CDR3 is CASSERGTGNPEAFF. Here the CDR3 DNA reads TGTGCCAGCAGTGAAAGGGGGACAGGGAATCCTGAAGCTTTCTTT. The chain links TRBV6-1 to TRBJ1-1, with TRBD1 identical over 9 bases. The V segment lost 2 bases and the J segment 6 bases; nucleotides outside the gene matches: 7. Germline V gene sequence: CDR1 MNHNS, CDR2 SASEGT. CDR3 length: 15 amino acids.